The 5 T cell receptor beta chains below were found in one sample sequenced in a study of quantifying T cell responses using KT2 cells. Study summary: TCR alpha and beta constant-region primers primed reverse transcription of RNA.

An oligo carrying a UMI was ligated to the cDNA 3' end. An equimolar mix of RC1.1 and RC1.2 primed the beta chain across TRBC1 and TRBC2. MiXCR was run by TCRdb on the UMI-ligation and nested PCR reads, yielding one entry per CDR3 protein. The sample lists under 35,000 distinct CDR3 sequences, under 7.5% occurring once. The specimen sequenced was PBMCs spiked with cells of the T cell clone KT2. Source of these receptors: a human donor.

This clonotype was counted at least ten times. The chain is built from TRBV4-3 and TRBJ2-3; TRBD2 matches at 12 bases. The V and J ends lost 5 bases and 6 bases, in that order; junction bases with no gene match: 12. The germline V gene encodes CDR1 LGHNA and CDR2 YSLEER. This CDR3 has 17 amino acids. The CDR3 protein is CASSVGLAGALSDTQYF. The CDR3, as DNA: TGCGCCAGCAGCGTGGGACTAGCGGGCGCCTTGTCGGATACGCAGTATTTT.

This clonotype was recorded many times. The chain recombines TRBV10-3 with TRBJ2-1; 8 nucleotides line up with TRBD2. The V segment lost 5 bases and the J segment 3 bases; nucleotides outside the gene matches: 3. The length of the CDR3 is 14 residues. In germline, CDR1 is ENHRY, CDR2 SYGVKD. This CDR3 reads CAISPGTSYNEQFF. The CDR3 nucleotides read TGTGCCATCAGTCCCGGGACTAGCTACAATGAGCAGTTCTTC.

This clonotype was seen repeatedly, ten times or more. The chain employs TRBV20-1 and TRBJ2-3; 9 nucleotides agree with TRBD2. V shed 4 bases, J shed 1 base, and the junction held 6 bases outside the gene matches. The length of the CDR3 is 15 residues. Germline CDR1 and CDR2: DFQATT and SNEGSKA (reference sequence). CDR3 coding DNA: TGCAGTGCTATATCGCGGGGGGGCCGCACAGATACGCAGTATTTT. It yields the protein CSAISRGGRTDTQYF.

This clonotype appeared many times. The chain is built from TRBV6-6 and TRBJ1-5, with a possible D match to TRBD1 (5 bases). The germline V gene encodes CDR1 MNHNY and CDR2 SVGAGI (reference sequence). V shed 6 bases and J shed 3 bases, with 9 bases lying between them. This CDR3 has 13 residues. CDR3 nucleotides: TGTGCCAGCAGCGACAGCCCCAATCAGCCCCAGCATTTT. This gives the protein CASSDSPNQPQHF.

To note about this clonotype: A clone one base away is much larger, so this may be a read error. The chain carries TRBV18 and TRBJ2-7; D gene uncertain. CDR1 is KGHSH and CDR2 is LQKENI in the germline V gene. The CDR3 consists of 14 residues. V was trimmed by 6 bases and J by 3 bases, leaving 15 bases between them. CDR3 coding DNA: TGTGCCAGCTCGGCCGCTGAGCAGCTCTACGAGCAGTACTTC. This translates into CASSAAEQLYEQYF.